These 10 T cell receptor beta chains were sequenced from one sample in a study of T-cell memory formation after mild COVID-19. TCRdb redid the calling of the 5' RACE reads with MiXCR, one entry per CDR3 protein. The data show approximately 560,000 distinct CDR3 sequences, 15% to 20% seen once. Input material: PBMCs or a T cell subset sorted from them (not recorded which). These receptors were taken from an adult woman who had mild COVID-19 (a few samples of this study predate the infection). Cell type and time point are not known.

The V gene is TRBV12-3 or TRBV12-4, the J gene TRBJ2-6, with 8 bases identical to TRBD2. Trimming took 7 bases from V and 0 from J; bases not matched to a gene: 14. There are 19 residues in the CDR3. CDR3 residues: CASTIASLAGPSGANVLTF. The CDR3 DNA reads as TGTGCCAGCACCATAGCTAGTCTAGCGGGTCCCTCTGGGGCCAACGTCCTGACTTTC.

This chain links TRBV11-2 with TRBJ2-3; D unresolved. This CDR3 is 16 amino acids long. Trimming left V 1 base short and J 0 bases short, with 11 bases between. Germline V gives CDR1 SGHAT, CDR2 FQNNGV. Here the CDR3 reads CASSLAWTASTDTQYF. Here the CDR3 DNA reads TGTGCCAGCAGCTTAGCATGGACGGCTAGCACAGATACGCAGTATTTT.

The rearrangement joins TRBV9 to TRBJ2-3, with D perhaps matching TRBD1 (5 bases). The ends were cut back, 2 bases at V and 5 bases at J, with 12 bases in the middle. The germline V gene encodes CDR1 SGDLS and CDR2 YYNGEE. The CDR3 covers 14 residues. The chain's CDR3 is CASSVNRPGDTQYF. The CDR3, as DNA: TGTGCCAGCAGCGTGAACAGGCCCGGAGATACGCAGTATTTT.

The V gene is TRBV6-2 or TRBV6-3, the J gene TRBJ1-1; D is unresolved. The CDR3 sequence is 13 residues long. Trimming cost V 0 bases and J 7 bases, with 9 bases left between them. Germline V lookup: CDR1 MNHEY, CDR2 SVGEGT. The CDR3 region is CASSYSGLDEAFF. In DNA, the CDR3 is TGTGCCAGCAGTTACTCGGGCCTTGATGAAGCTTTCTTT.

A few counts support this clonotype. The chain employs TRBV14 and TRBJ1-2; D is undetermined. The V gene's germline CDR1 is SGHDN and CDR2 FVKESK. Trimming pared 3 bases from V and 8 bases from J, leaving 10 bases between. This CDR3 contains 12 residues. CDR3 sequence reads: CASSHGVGGYTF. The CDR3 bases are TGTGCCAGCAGCCATGGGGTGGGCGGCTACACCTTC.

The table lists this clonotype with a few counts. The CDR3 DNA sequence: TGTGCCAGCAGTGAAAGGGGGGATAGCTCCTACGAGCAGTACTTC. Translation: CASSERGDSSYEQYF. The gene calls are TRBV2 and TRBJ2-7, with D perhaps given as TRBD1 or TRBD2 (6 bases each). The CDR3 has 15 residues. The germline V and J ends were trimmed by 2 bases and 0 bases, with 11 bases remaining between them. Germline lookup yields CDR1 SNHLY and CDR2 FYNNEI.

The V call is TRBV6-2 or TRBV6-3, the J call TRBJ1-2, with 7 bases identical to TRBD1. Germline CDR1 and CDR2: MNHEY and SVGEGT. J gave up 4 bases and V 5 bases, and 10 bases lay outside the gene matches. This CDR3 contains 15 residues. Here the CDR3 DNA reads TGTGCCAGCAGTGACGTAGGGGGCTCGGTCTATGGCTACACCTTC. Its protein is CASSDVGGSVYGYTF.

The chain is built from TRBV12-3 or TRBV12-4 and TRBJ2-7; 7 nucleotides match TRBD1. CDR3 length: 13 amino acids. The V and J ends lost 6 bases and 6 bases, in that order; junction bases with no gene match: 8. The CDR3 nucleotides read TGTGCCAGCAGGTCAGGGGGTGTCGCCGAGCAGTACTTC. Translation gives CASRSGGVAEQYF.

V and J are TRBV5-5 and TRBJ2-5; D call uncertain. The CDR3 runs 15 residues. Germline CDR1 reads SGHKS; CDR2 reads YYEKEE (reference sequence). The V gene lost 1 base and the J gene lost 3 bases, with 13 bases spanning the gap. The CDR3 nucleotides read TGTGCCAGCAGCTTGCTGACGGCCGACGAAGAGACCCAGTACTTC. It specifies CASSLLTADEETQYF.

The chain uses TRBV19 and TRBJ2-7; 9 bases agree with TRBD1. The V gene's germline CDR1 is LNHDA and CDR2 SQIVND (reference sequence). Losses at the gene ends were 5 bases for V and 4 bases for J; bases not matched to a gene: 9. The CDR3 is 15 amino acids. CDR3 bases: TGTGCCAGTAGTGCCAAGGGACAGGGTGGATACGAGCAGTACTTC. Its translation is CASSAKGQGGYEQYF.